Shown below are 29 T cell receptor beta chains from a single sample sequenced in a study of cytomegalovirus exposure and HLA in healthy donors. Both 60 Vbeta primers and 13 Jbeta primers went into the PCR. Sequenced by immunoSEQ multiplex PCR; TCRdb stores in-frame clones only, minus some. The table records around 110,000 clones, roughly four fifths of them present only once. The sequencing sample was made of PBMCs. The receptors stem from a man aged 55 to 69 in good health and CMV-seronegative.

The V call is TRBV2, the J call TRBJ2-2, with D perhaps TRBD1 (5 bases). V was cut by 7 bases and J by 4 bases, with 10 bases left in between. The germline V gene encodes CDR1 SNHLY and CDR2 FYNNEI. The CDR3 loop spans 13 amino acids. CDR3: CASKTETTGELFF. In DNA form, the CDR3 reads TGTGCCAGCAAGACAGAGACCACCGGGGAGCTGTTTTTT.

This clone was seen only a few times. The J gene is TRBJ1-1, the V gene TRBV6-6, with D tentatively TRBD1 (5 bases). CDR3 length: 14 residues. Germline V CDR1 and CDR2: MNHNY, SVGAGI (reference sequence). Trimming took off 0 bases at V and 3 bases at J, with 8 bases between the two ends. CDR3 amino acids: CASSYSPGDTEAFF. The CDR3 coding sequence is TGTGCCAGCAGTTACTCGCCGGGGGACACTGAAGCTTTCTTT.

The chain carries TRBV7-2 and TRBJ1-1, with D possibly being TRBD1 (5 bases). CDR3 length: 13 amino acids. Trimming removed 6 bases from V and 6 bases from J, with 14 bases in between. Germline assignment: CDR1 SGHTA and CDR2 FQGNSA. The CDR3 loop is CASSLQVLAEAFF. CDR3 nucleotides: TGTGCCAGCAGTTTACAGGTACTCGCTGAAGCTTTCTTT.

This clone was observed a handful of times. The chain is built from TRBV19 and TRBJ2-3, with a tentative D call TRBD2 (7 bases). The CDR3 length is 15 residues. The V and J ends lost 1 base and 5 bases respectively, with 13 bases between them. CDR1 LNHDA and CDR2 SQIVND come from the germline V gene (reference sequence). DNA of the CDR3: TGTGCCAGTAGTATAGTACCGGGGGGCTTAGATACGCAGTATTTT. Its translation is CASSIVPGGLDTQYF.

V usage is TRBV7-8 and J usage is TRBJ1-5; D may be TRBD1 (6 bases). V was shortened by 5 bases and J by 0 bases, with 17 bases between the two germline ends. From germline, CDR1 is SGHVS and CDR2 FQNEAQ. The CDR3 is 17 residues long. CDR3: CASSRTTGDYSNQPQHF. The CDR3 DNA sequence: TGTGCCAGCAGCCGTACGACAGGAGATTATAGCAATCAGCCCCAGCATTTT. The full variable domain, rest sourced from reference TRBV7-8 and TRBJ1-5, is GAGVSQSPRYKVAKRGQDVALRCDPISGHVSLFWYQQALGQGPEFLTYFQNEAQLDKSGLPSDRFFAERPEGSVSTLKIQRTQQEDSAVYLCASSRTTGDYSNQPQHFGDGTRLSIL.

The chain couples TRBV5-5 to TRBJ1-1, with 8 nucleotides matching TRBD1. This CDR3 has 14 residues. V dropped 2 bases and J dropped 4; count of bases not matched to a gene: 4. Per the germline V gene, CDR1 is SGHKS and CDR2 is YYEKEE (reference sequence). CDR3 loop: CASSFQGAATEAFF. In DNA, the CDR3 is TGTGCCAGCAGCTTTCAGGGGGCCGCCACTGAAGCTTTCTTT.

V and J are TRBV5-1 and TRBJ2-2, with 8 bases matching TRBD2. Germline loops: CDR1 SGHRS, CDR2 YFSETQ. The CDR3 is 16 amino acids. V gave up 1 base and J gave up 4 bases; unmatched junction bases: 6. The CDR3 region is CASSLTGGGRTGELFF. DNA of the CDR3: TGCGCCAGCAGCTTGACGGGCGGGGGGCGCACCGGGGAGCTGTTTTTT.

The rearrangement uses TRBV19 and TRBJ2-5, with 8 bases matching TRBD2. There are 14 residues in the CDR3. The J segment lost 4 bases and the V segment lost 2 bases, leaving 3 bases of the junction unmatched. The germline CDR1 and CDR2 sequences are LNHDA and SQIVND (reference sequence). In nucleotides, the CDR3 is TGTGCCAGTAGTATACGGACTAGCAGAGAGACCCAGTACTTC. Translating it yields CASSIRTSRETQYF.

The rearrangement uses TRBV6-5 and TRBJ1-5; D is possibly TRBD1 (5 bases). Trimming pared 2 bases from V and 5 bases from J, leaving 7 bases between. CDR1 and CDR2 from the germline V gene are MNHEY and SVGAGI. The length of the CDR3 is 13 residues. CDR3 loop: CASSYQGHQPQHF. CDR3 coding DNA: TGTGCCAGCAGTTACCAGGGTCATCAGCCCCAGCATTTT.

The CDR3 bases are TGTGCCAGCAGTGAGCTGGGACAAGCGAACACCGGGGAGCTGTTTTTT. Translated, it gives CASSELGQANTGELFF. The chain employs TRBV25-1 and TRBJ2-2; TRBD1 is a possible D gene (6 bases). V lost 3 bases, J lost 0 bases, and 11 bases lay in between. CDR3 length: 16 amino acids. Germline lookup yields CDR1 MGHDK and CDR2 SYGVNS.

The CDR3 sequence: CASSTQGSYGYTF. The CDR3 bases are TGTGCCAGCAGTACTCAGGGGAGCTATGGCTACACCTTC. The rearrangement links TRBV6-5 to TRBJ1-2; D perhaps matches TRBD1 (6 bases). This CDR3 is built from 13 residues. Germline CDR1 reads MNHEY; CDR2 reads SVGAGI. Trimming took 5 bases from V and 4 from J, leaving 11 bases between them.

This chain uses TRBV11-2 with TRBJ1-4, with unresolved D. CDR3 length equals 14 residues. CDR1 is SGHAT and CDR2 is FQNNGV in the germline V gene. V dropped 1 base and J dropped 5 bases, with 8 bases sitting between them. CDR3 DNA sequence: TGTGCCAGCAGCTTAGCTACTACCAATGAAAAACTGTTTTTT. Protein: CASSLATTNEKLFF.

This clone was counted a few times. The V gene is TRBV7-2, the J gene TRBJ1-1; D unresolved. The CDR3 is 14 amino acids. Trimming removed 2 bases at V and 3 bases at J, with 10 bases between. Germline-derived CDR1 and CDR2 are SGHTA and FQGNSA. CDR3: CASSLPGGYTEAFF. DNA of the CDR3: TGTGCCAGCAGCTTACCAGGAGGGTACACTGAAGCTTTCTTT.

The chain combines TRBV5-1 with TRBJ2-5, with a weak D call TRBD2 (6 bases). The CDR3 totals 18 residues. Germline V gene data show CDR1 as SGHRS and CDR2 as YFSETQ. Trimming removed 1 base from V and 5 bases from J, with 24 bases in between. This chain's CDR3 is CASSLRGSERVYGETQYF. The CDR3 nucleotides are TGCGCCAGCAGCTTGCGGGGTTCAGAGCGGGTATACGGGGAGACCCAGTACTTC. The full variable domain, completed using reference TRBV5-1 and TRBJ2-5, is KAGVTQTPRYLIKTRGQQVTLSCSPISGHRSVSWYQQTPGQGLQFLFEYFSETQRNKGNFPGRFSGRQFSNSRSEMNVSTLELGDSALYLCASSLRGSERVYGETQYFGPGTRLLVL.

This clone is a singleton in its sample. The rearrangement links TRBV5-1 to TRBJ1-2; D call uncertain. The V gene's germline CDR1 is SGHRS and CDR2 YFSETQ. The CDR3 spans 12 residues. The V end was cut by 4 bases, the J end by 8 bases, with 12 bases between. Here the CDR3 DNA reads TGCGCCAGCAGCAACAGTGTGCGAGGCTACACCTTC. It translates to CASSNSVRGYTF.

This chain joins TRBV19 and TRBJ1-5, with a weak D call TRBD1 (5 bases). Germline loops: CDR1 LNHDA, CDR2 SQIVND (reference sequence). The V end was cut by 3 bases, the J end by 6 bases, with 9 bases between. The CDR3 totals 13 residues. CDR3 sequence (DNA): TGTGCCAGTAGTATCTCAGGGCTTCAGCCCCAGCATTTT. Encoded protein: CASSISGLQPQHF.

This clone was found once. The DNA of the CDR3 is TGTGCCAGCATGATACGGTTGGGACTAGGCGAGCAGTACGTC. Translated: CASMIRLGLGEQYV. The chain combines TRBV27 with TRBJ2-7; 8 nucleotides match TRBD2. The CDR3 loop spans 14 amino acids. CDR1 and CDR2 from the germline V gene are MNHEY and SMNVEV (reference sequence). V lost 7 bases to trimming and J lost 6 bases; unmatched junction nucleotides: 11.

The J gene is TRBJ2-7, the V gene TRBV7-2; maybe TRBD1 (5 bases). The CDR3 is made up of 12 amino acids. The V end lost 2 bases, the J end lost 4 bases, and 6 bases lay between the germline ends. The V gene's germline CDR1 is SGHTA and CDR2 FQGNSA. As DNA, the CDR3 is TGTGCCAGCAGCTTACAGGGATACGAGCAGTACTTC. Protein product: CASSLQGYEQYF. The full variable domain, its missing parts supplied by reference TRBV7-2 and TRBJ2-7, is GAGVSQSPSNKVTEKGKDVELRCDPISGHTALYWYRQSLGQGLEFLIYFQGNSAPDKSGLPSDRFSAERTGGSVSTLTIQRTQQEDSAVYLCASSLQGYEQYFGPGTRLTVT.

This clone was recorded a few times. This sequence joins TRBV28 and TRBJ1-2; 8 bases align to TRBD1. CDR3 length: 18 amino acids. The trim removed 5 bases at V and 4 bases at J, leaving 18 bases unmatched. Germline values: CDR1 MDHEN, CDR2 SYDVKM. CDR3 protein: CASSPKGYRDRIRYGYTF. In DNA form, the CDR3 reads TGTGCCAGCAGTCCGAAGGGTTACCGGGACAGGATCCGCTATGGCTACACCTTC.

The rearrangement uses TRBV27 and TRBJ2-5; 8 bases fit TRBD1. CDR1 is MNHEY and CDR2 is SMNVEV in the germline V gene (reference sequence). The V segment lost 0 bases and the J segment 5 bases; nucleotides outside the gene matches: 11. CDR3 length equals 17 residues. CDR3 nucleotide sequence: TGTGCCAGCAGTTTATCGCGAATTTCAGGGGGCGCGGAGACCCAGTACTTC. It translates to CASSLSRISGGAETQYF.

The chain couples TRBV4-2 to TRBJ2-7; 7 bases are a match to TRBD1. Unmatched junction bases numbered 4, after V lost 2 bases and J lost 6 bases. The CDR3 runs to 13 residues. Germline V CDR1 and CDR2: LGHNA, YNFKEQ. The CDR3 is CASSQFPGGEQYV. The CDR3, as DNA: TGTGCCAGCAGCCAATTCCCAGGGGGCGAGCAGTACGTC.

The chain links TRBV7-2 to TRBJ1-3, with 9 nucleotides matching TRBD1. Per germline, CDR1 SGHTA and CDR2 FQGNSA. The CDR3 has 15 amino acids. V lost 3 bases to trimming and J lost 2 bases; unmatched junction nucleotides: 2. The CDR3 region has the DNA TGTGCCAGCAGCTTCGACAGGGGGGCTGGAAACACCATATATTTT. Translating gives CASSFDRGAGNTIYF.

This chain connects TRBV6-5 to TRBJ1-1, with 7 bases identical to TRBD1. The CDR3 has 15 residues. The V and J ends lost 4 bases and 4 bases, in that order; junction bases with no gene match: 9. The germline V gene encodes CDR1 MNHEY and CDR2 SVGAGI. CDR3 DNA: TGTGCCAGCAGTTTTGGGGACAGATTATCCACTGAAGCTTTCTTT. Protein product: CASSFGDRLSTEAFF.

In this sample, this clone turned up once. V is TRBV7-2 and J is TRBJ1-1; TRBD1 matches 8 bases. Germline V gives CDR1 SGHTA, CDR2 FQGNSA. Unmatched junction bases numbered 9, after V lost 7 bases and J lost 5 bases. There are 14 residues in the CDR3. CDR3 coding DNA: TGTGCCAGCAAATCAGGGGGCGCGTCGACTGAAGCTTTCTTT. This sequence encodes CASKSGGASTEAFF.

This clone showed up just once. The gene calls are TRBV6-5 and TRBJ1-4; TRBD1 agrees at 8 bases. Germline CDR1 reads MNHEY; CDR2 reads SVGAGI. J lost 8 bases, V lost 0 bases, and 5 bases had no gene match. The CDR3 has 15 residues. CDR3 region: CASSYSGQVSEKLFF. CDR3 nucleotides: TGTGCCAGCAGTTACTCGGGACAGGTCAGCGAAAAACTGTTTTTT.

The count of this clone is one. The genes are TRBV19 and TRBJ1-5; D remains ambiguous. Germline CDR1 reads LNHDA; CDR2 reads SQIVND (reference sequence). CDR3 length: 15 residues. V lost 4 bases to trimming and J lost 4 bases, with 14 bases between them. DNA of the CDR3: TGTGCCAGTAGTAAACCATTGGGCGGGAATCAGCCCCAGCATTTT. Amino acid sequence: CASSKPLGGNQPQHF. Looking up the rest from reference TRBV19 and TRBJ1-5 gives the full variable domain: DGGITQSPKYLFRKEGQNVTLSCEQNLNHDAMYWYRQDPGQGLRLIYYSQIVNDFQKGDIAEGYSVSREKKESFPLTVTSAQKNPTAFYLCASSKPLGGNQPQHFGDGTRLSIL.

This CDR3 is CASSLYAGVDRVFSYEQYF. As DNA, the CDR3 is TGTGCCAGCAGCCTCTACGCGGGTGTCGACAGGGTCTTCAGCTACGAGCAGTACTTC. The J gene is TRBJ2-7, the V gene TRBV4-2, with TRBD1 matching 7 bases. This CDR3 is built from 19 residues. J gave up 3 bases and V 4 bases, and 21 bases lay outside the gene matches. Germline V CDR1 and CDR2: LGHNA, YNFKEQ.

This chain joins TRBV25-1 and TRBJ2-7; 12 bases align to TRBD2. This CDR3 spans 12 amino acids. Per the germline V gene, CDR1 is MGHDK and CDR2 is SYGVNS. With V trimmed by 4 bases and J by 11 bases, 3 bases remained unmatched. For the CDR3, the DNA is TGTGCCAGCAGTGGACTAGCGGGGGTTGAGTACTTC. It codes for CASSGLAGVEYF.

The chain employs TRBV11-2 and TRBJ1-1; D uncertain. Germline V gene data show CDR1 as SGHAT and CDR2 as FQNNGV. Trimming left V 5 bases short and J 1 base short, with 14 bases between. The CDR3 totals 15 residues. The CDR3 reads CASSPMSGRNTEAFF. As DNA, the CDR3 is TGTGCCAGCAGCCCGATGTCGGGTCGGAACACTGAAGCTTTCTTT.